A selection of T cell receptor beta chains follows, all from one sample in a study of radiation and T cells in renal cell carcinoma. Sequenced by immunoSEQ multiplex PCR; TCRdb stores in-frame clones only, minus some. The sample contains around 130,000 clones, 70% to 90% of which appear only once. The sample was blood, taken from a patient whose treatment included radiotherapy and nephrectomy. The receptors come from a woman aged 60 to 75 with renal cell carcinoma. CDR3s include the opening cysteine and the closing phenylalanine or tryptophan. The order of the fields is J gene, clone size, V gene, D gene, CDR3 protein, CDR3 DNA. A D gene is named only where the DNA matches it firmly. Clone sizes are given selectively: once, few, many, or a class where the clone is expanded.

>TRBJ2-2|-|TRBV5-6|-
CATFRRDGGNTGELFF
TGTGCCACCTTTCGCCGGGATGGGGGGAACACCGGGGAGCTGTTTTTT
>TRBJ1-5|-|TRBV6-1|TRBD1
CASRGQGLNQPQHF
TGTGCCAGCAGGGGACAGGGACTTAATCAGCCCCAGCATTTT
>TRBJ1-4|-|TRBV9|-
CASSVDEGSANEKLFF
TGTGCCAGCAGCGTTGACGAGGGGTCTGCTAATGAAAAACTGTTTTTT
>TRBJ1-6|once|TRBV6-6|-
CASSSSNSPLHF
TGTGCCAGCAGTAGTAGTAATTCACCCCTCCACTTT
>TRBJ1-3|-|TRBV4-2|-
CASSQVNGLSGDTIYF
TGTGCCAGCAGCCAAGTGAATGGACTGTCCGGGGACACCATATATTTT
>TRBJ2-1|-|TRBV19|TRBD2
CASSILAESSYNEQFF
TGTGCCAGTAGTATCCTAGCGGAGAGTTCATACAATGAGCAGTTCTTC
>TRBJ1-1|many|TRBV27|-
CASSLSEGYTEAFF
TGTGCCAGCAGTCTCTCCGAAGGTTACACTGAAGCTTTCTTT
>TRBJ2-7|-|TRBV5-1|TRBD2
CASSLEASGSTYEQYF
TGCGCCAGCAGCTTGGAGGCTAGCGGGTCTACCTACGAGCAGTACTTC
>TRBJ2-1|-|TRBV6-1|TRBD1
CASSEALGQGGTEQFF
TGTGCCAGCAGTGAAGCCTTAGGACAGGGGGGCACTGAGCAGTTCTTC
>TRBJ2-7|-|TRBV5-1|-
CASSLDGYEQYF
TGCGCCAGCAGCTTGGATGGTTACGAGCAGTACTTC
>TRBJ1-1|-|TRBV6-5|TRBD1
CASGGQGHTEAFF
TGTGCCAGCGGGGGACAGGGACACACTGAAGCTTTCTTT
>TRBJ1-3|-|TRBV7-2|-
CASSFLGASGNTIYF
TGTGCCAGCAGCTTCCTGGGGGCATCTGGAAACACCATATATTTT
>TRBJ2-7|few|TRBV2|-
CASTGTASSYEQYF
TGTGCCAGCACAGGGACTGCAAGCTCCTACGAGCAGTACTTC
>TRBJ2-5|-|TRBV7-9|-
CASSFRQGGAAETQYF
TGTGCCAGCAGCTTCCGGCAGGGTGGGGCCGCGGAGACCCAGTACTTC
>TRBJ2-2|-|TRBV5-1|-
CASSFRDTNTGELFF
TGCGCCAGCAGCTTCCGGGACACTAACACCGGGGAGCTGTTTTTT
>TRBJ1-4|-|TRBV5-1|-
CASSPGTPGTEKLFF
TGCGCCAGCAGCCCAGGGACGCCGGGGACCGAAAAACTGTTTTTT
>TRBJ2-2|-|TRBV11-1|-
CASSHNRRGPNTGELFF
TGTGCCAGCAGCCACAATCGTCGGGGGCCTAACACCGGGGAGCTGTTTTTT
>TRBJ1-5|-|TRBV5-1|TRBD1
CASSFGTGGNQPQHF
TGCGCCAGCAGCTTCGGGACAGGGGGCAATCAGCCCCAGCATTTT
>TRBJ1-6|-|TRBV7-8|-
CASWEGPNSPLHF
TGTGCCAGCTGGGAGGGGCCTAATTCACCCCTCCACTTT
>TRBJ2-1|-|TRBV5-4|TRBD1
CASSLTGGDEQFF
TGTGCCAGCAGCTTGACAGGGGGCGATGAGCAGTTCTTC
>TRBJ1-1|-|TRBV6-6|-
CASSSPGRVRTEAFF
TGTGCCAGCAGTTCCCCGGGGAGGGTGAGAACTGAAGCTTTCTTT
>TRBJ2-5|-|TRBV9|-
CASSGAGALGTQYF
TGTGCCAGCAGCGGTGCGGGCGCGTTAGGCACCCAGTACTTC
>TRBJ2-3|-|TRBV9|TRBD1
CASSRDRDTDTQYF
TGTGCCAGCAGCCGGGACAGGGACACAGATACGCAGTATTTT
>TRBJ2-1|few|TRBV7-2|-
CASSQTSEQFF
TGTGCCAGCAGCCAGACCAGTGAGCAGTTCTTC
>TRBJ1-2|-|TRBV27|-
CASSLGPVSGYTF
TGTGCCAGCAGTCTTGGGCCAGTGAGTGGCTACACCTTC
>TRBJ2-1|-|TRBV28|-
CASSLVGGSYNEQFF
TGTGCCAGCAGTTTAGTAGGGGGCTCCTACAATGAGCAGTTCTTC
>TRBJ2-1|-|TRBV9|TRBD1
CASSAPTGIYYNEQFF
TGTGCCAGCAGCGCCCCGACAGGGATTTACTACAATGAGCAGTTCTTC
>TRBJ1-2|-|TRBV7-2|-
CASSLAYRELWGYTF
TGTGCCAGCAGCTTAGCCTACAGGGAATTGTGGGGCTACACCTTC
>TRBJ1-1|-|TRBV28|-
CASSLVQGNTEAFF
TGTGCCAGCAGTTTAGTCCAGGGGAACACTGAAGCTTTCTTT